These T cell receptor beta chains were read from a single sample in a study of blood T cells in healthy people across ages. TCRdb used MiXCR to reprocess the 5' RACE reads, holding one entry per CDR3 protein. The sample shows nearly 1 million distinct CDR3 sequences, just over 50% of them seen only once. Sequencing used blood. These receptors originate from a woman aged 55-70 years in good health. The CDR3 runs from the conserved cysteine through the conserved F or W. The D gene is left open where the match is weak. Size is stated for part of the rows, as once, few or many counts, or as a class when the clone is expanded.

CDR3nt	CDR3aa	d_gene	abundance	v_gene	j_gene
TGCGCCAGCAGCAATAGCGGGGCGTCCTACGGGGGGCAGTTCTTC	CASSNSGASYGGQFF	TRBD2	few	TRBV5-1	TRBJ2-1
TGTGCCAGCGGTCCGGACACAACTAACTATGGCTACACCTTC	CASGPDTTNYGYTF	-	-	TRBV28	TRBJ1-2
TGCAGTGTTTCCGGTACCACCTACGAGCAGTACTTC	CSVSGTTYEQYF	-	many	TRBV20-1	TRBJ2-7
TGTGCCACCAGTGGGGACGGGATTCGCACAGATACGCAGTATTTT	CATSGDGIRTDTQYF	-	-	TRBV24-1	TRBJ2-3
TGTGCCAGCAGTTACTCGATAACTAGTGGGAACACCGGGGAGCTGTTTTTT	CASSYSITSGNTGELFF	-	-	TRBV6-5	TRBJ2-2
TGCAGTGCTAACAGGGGTGCCTATGGCTACACCTTC	CSANRGAYGYTF	TRBD1	-	TRBV20-1	TRBJ1-2
TGCGCCAGCAGCGAGTCTAGCGGGGGCACAGATACGCAGTATTTT	CASSESSGGTDTQYF	TRBD2	-	TRBV4-3	TRBJ2-3
TGCGCCAGCAGCCCCCCTGCGGGAGTCACAGATACGCAGTATTTT	CASSPPAGVTDTQYF	TRBD2	-	TRBV5-1	TRBJ2-3
TGTGCCAGCAGCTTAACCCAAGAGACCCAGTACTTC	CASSLTQETQYF	-	many	TRBV5-1	TRBJ2-5
TGTGCCAGCAGCCTCCACAGGGGTATAGCGGGAGGGCCCAATGAGCAGTTCTTC	CASSLHRGIAGGPNEQFF	TRBD2	-	TRBV7-2	TRBJ2-1
TGTGCCAGCAGCTTCAAGGGACAGCACACAGATACGCAGTATTTT	CASSFKGQHTDTQYF	TRBD1	-	TRBV3-1	TRBJ2-3
TGTGCCAGCAGTTCGGGACTAGCGGTTACCAGCTCCTACAATGGGCAGTTCTTC	CASSSGLAVTSSYNGQFF	TRBD2	once	TRBV6-2/TRBV6-3	TRBJ2-1
TGTGCCAGCAGTTTAGCGACAGGGGTTAACACCGGGGAGCTGTTTTTT	CASSLATGVNTGELFF	TRBD1	-	TRBV12-3/TRBV12-4	TRBJ2-2
TGCGCCTGCAGCCAAGACCCCTGGCCCACAGATACGCAGTATTTT	CACSQDPWPTDTQYF	-	once	TRBV4-1	TRBJ2-3
TGTGCCAGCAGCCAAGGGTTCGGGACCTACGAGCAGTACTTC	CASSQGFGTYEQYF	-	-	TRBV4-2	TRBJ2-7
TGCAGCGTTGATTGGGGCTGGGGCCGAACAGATTTCGGCTACACCTTC	CSVDWGWGRTDFGYTF	-	-	TRBV29-1	TRBJ1-2
TGCAGTGCCATACCCCGAGCGCTGGCCTCCTACGAGCAGTACTTC	CSAIPRALASYEQYF	-	-	TRBV20-1	TRBJ2-7
TGTGCCACCAGCTCCCGGGGAACTCCCCAAGAGACCCAGTACTTC	CATSSRGTPQETQYF	-	-	TRBV15	TRBJ2-5
TGTGCCACCAGTGATTTCTCGGGGCGCACGCAGTATTTT	CATSDFSGRTQYF	-	-	TRBV24-1	TRBJ2-3
TGTGCCAGCAGTTTAGGGGCAATAGGCCAGCCCCAGCATTTT	CASSLGAIGQPQHF	-	-	TRBV27	TRBJ1-5
TGTGCCAGCAGCCAAGGGTTAGGCCAGGGGATCCATGAGCAGTTCTTC	CASSQGLGQGIHEQFF	-	-	TRBV3-1	TRBJ2-1
TGTGCCACCAGCAGAGCCCAGGGGTCGGGCAATGAGCAGTTCTTC	CATSRAQGSGNEQFF	-	-	TRBV15	TRBJ2-1
TGTGCCAGCAGCCAAGCAGGGGCGCACATTCAGTACTTC	CASSQAGAHIQYF	-	-	TRBV14	TRBJ2-4
TGTGCCAGCAGTTTCGGGCTAGCCCTACAAGAGACCCAGTACTTC	CASSFGLALQETQYF	-	few	TRBV12-3/TRBV12-4	TRBJ2-5
TGTGCCAGCAGACAGGGGGCGATCACAGATACGCAGTATTTT	CASRQGAITDTQYF	TRBD1	-	TRBV27	TRBJ2-3
TGCAGTGCGGATTCAGGGATTTTGTCGGATTCACCCCTCCACTTT	CSADSGILSDSPLHF	-	-	TRBV20-1	TRBJ1-6
TGTGCCAGCAGCTACAGGGGCCCGGGAAATTACGAGCAGTACTTC	CASSYRGPGNYEQYF	TRBD1	-	TRBV7-8	TRBJ2-7
TGCAGTGCTAGCTACGGAGGAGTAGATAACACCTTC	CSASYGGVDNTF	-	few	TRBV20-1	TRBJ1-2
TGTGCTAGTGGTTTGTTCCCCTTAGGACTAGCGGGAGGGGGTAATGAGCAGTTCTTC	CASGLFPLGLAGGGNEQFF	TRBD2	-	TRBV12-5	TRBJ2-1
TGTGCCAGCAGTTATCAGGGAATCGGCACTGAAGCTTTCTTT	CASSYQGIGTEAFF	-	-	TRBV6-2/TRBV6-3	TRBJ1-1
TGTGCCATCAGTGTAGATTACAGGTCAAATGAGCAGTTCTTC	CAISVDYRSNEQFF	-	many	TRBV10-3	TRBJ2-1
TGTGCCAGCAGTGTGGACCGACACTCTGGGGCCAACGTCCTGACTTTC	CASSVDRHSGANVLTF	-	-	TRBV2	TRBJ2-6
TGTGCCAGCAGTTCCGGACGTAGCTCCTACAATGAGCAGTTCTTC	CASSSGRSSYNEQFF	-	few	TRBV6-5	TRBJ2-1
TGCGGTTATAACTATGGCTACACCTTC	CGYNYGYTF	-	-	TRBV20-1	TRBJ1-2
TGTGCCAGCAACCCACTAGCGGGAGTTGGAACAGATACGCAGTATTTT	CASNPLAGVGTDTQYF	TRBD2	few	TRBV6-2/TRBV6-3	TRBJ2-3
TGCAGTGCTAGTAGCGTCGGACAGGTTTTGGGCGGGGAGCTGTTTTTT	CSASSVGQVLGGELFF	TRBD1	-	TRBV20-1	TRBJ2-2
TGCAGCGATAGCGGGAGGGCCTCCGGTGACAATGAGCAGTTCTTC	CSDSGRASGDNEQFF	TRBD2	-	TRBV20-1	TRBJ2-1
TGTGCCAGCAGTTTACCGTTAGCGGGAGGGCTAGAGACCCAGTACTTC	CASSLPLAGGLETQYF	TRBD2	-	TRBV28	TRBJ2-5
TGCAGTGCTTGGGCGGGAGGGCTCTACGAGCAGTACTTC	CSAWAGGLYEQYF	TRBD2	-	TRBV20-1	TRBJ2-7
TGCAGTGCTAGAGTTGCAGACCTTAGCAATCAGCCCCAGCATTTT	CSARVADLSNQPQHF	-	-	TRBV20-1	TRBJ1-5
TGTGCCAGCTCACCAGGGATGGCCTACGAGCAGTACTTC	CASSPGMAYEQYF	-	-	TRBV18	TRBJ2-7
TGTGCCAGCAGCCAGACACCTCGGGACACCTATGGCTACACCTTC	CASSQTPRDTYGYTF	-	few	TRBV14	TRBJ1-2